One sample yielded the 16 T cell receptor beta chains listed below, sequenced in a study of PD-1 blockade in classical Hodgkin lymphoma. As for time point: cycle 4 day 1 (C4D1), after 6 weeks of nivolumab. Each and every patient relapsed after autologous stem cell transplantation, and patients got differing brentuximab vedotin exposure. Magnetic negative selection was used to purify CD4+ T cells from thawed PBMCs. Data came from immunoSEQ multiplex PCR; TCRdb stores just in-frame clones and leaves some out. Of approximately 31,000 clones detected, about 86% appear once; the ten largest clones hold over 0.75%. The sequencing here drew on CD4+ T cells from blood, taken before the fourth cycle of nivolumab. These receptors were obtained from a human donor with classical Hodgkin lymphoma.

The chain recombines TRBV9 with TRBJ2-6; D unresolved. Trimming left V 4 bases short and J 4 bases short, with 15 bases between. The CDR3 spans 16 residues. CDR1 is SGDLS, CDR2 YYNGEE, per germline. CDR3 nucleotides: TGTGCCAGCAGCCCCCGGGTCAGATCGGGGGCCAACGTCCTGACTTTC. Residues: CASSPRVRSGANVLTF.

The chain recombines TRBV5-1 with TRBJ2-7; 12 nucleotides line up with TRBD2. The CDR3 runs 17 residues. The trim removed 4 bases at V and 4 bases at J, leaving 12 bases unmatched. Germline values: CDR1 SGHRS, CDR2 YFSETQ. CDR3 bases: TGCGCCAGCAGCAATGGCCGGACTAGCGGGGAGACATACGAGCAGTACTTC. Protein sequence: CASSNGRTSGETYEQYF. The whole variable domain, filled in from reference TRBV5-1 and TRBJ2-7, reads KAGVTQTPRYLIKTRGQQVTLSCSPISGHRSVSWYQQTPGQGLQFLFEYFSETQRNKGNFPGRFSGRQFSNSRSEMNVSTLELGDSALYLCASSNGRTSGETYEQYFGPGTRLTVT.

This clone came up a few times. The J gene is TRBJ2-2, the V gene TRBV7-9, with D tentatively TRBD1 (6 bases). Trimming pared 5 bases from V and 7 bases from J, leaving 11 bases between. The germline CDR1 and CDR2 sequences are SEHNR and FQNEAQ (reference sequence). CDR3 length: 13 amino acids. The CDR3 nucleotides read TGTGCCAGCAGCCGGACAGTGGGCGGGGAGCTGTTTTTT. Translation: CASSRTVGGELFF. The full variable domain, in which reference TRBV7-9 and TRBJ2-2 provide the parts outside the CDR3, is DTGVSQNPRHKITKRGQNVTFRCDPISEHNRLYWYRQTLGQGPEFLTYFQNEAQLEKSRLLSDRFSAERPKGSFSTLEIQRTEQGDSAMYLCASSRTVGGELFFGEGSRLTVL.

The rearrangement joins TRBV7-9 to TRBJ2-5, with D perhaps matching TRBD2 (6 bases). CDR1 is SEHNR, CDR2 FQNEAQ, per germline (reference sequence). V was clipped by 5 bases and J by 5 bases, with 18 bases between them. The length of the CDR3 is 15 residues. This CDR3 is CASSTGTLRWETQYF. The CDR3 region has the DNA TGTGCCAGCAGCACCGGGACTCTCCGATGGGAGACCCAGTACTTC.

Details on this clone: The same CDR3 can be traced to other DNA sequences in this sample. This rearrangement joins TRBV28 to TRBJ2-7, with D hard to call. Germline lookup yields CDR1 MDHEN and CDR2 SYDVKM. V lost 4 bases, J lost 6 bases, and 19 bases lay in between. The CDR3 consists of 15 residues. As DNA, the CDR3 is TGTGCCAGCAGTTCCCGCCTTGGGCGGCTAAGCGAGCAGTACTTC. Its translation is CASSSRLGRLSEQYF.

V gene TRBV5-4 combines with J gene TRBJ2-1; 9 bases line up with TRBD2. The germline V gene encodes CDR1 SGHNT and CDR2 YYREEE (reference sequence). J was trimmed by 6 bases and V by 1 base; bases with no gene match: 8. The CDR3 contains 16 residues. CDR3: CASSLPSGVQINEQFF. The CDR3 region has the DNA TGTGCCAGCAGCTTGCCTAGCGGGGTACAAATCAATGAGCAGTTCTTC.

The chain employs TRBV4-1 and TRBJ1-6, with 7 nucleotides matching TRBD1. Trimming removed 4 bases from V and 7 bases from J; junction bases left unmatched: 16. Per germline, CDR1 MGHRA and CDR2 YSYEKL. The length of the CDR3 is 18 residues. The CDR3 DNA follows: TGCGCCAGCAGCCCCCTTTTTAAACCGGGACAGCCAAATTCACCCCTCCACTTT. It codes for CASSPLFKPGQPNSPLHF.

V usage is TRBV6-1 and J usage is TRBJ1-5, with 9 nucleotides matching TRBD1. CDR1 MNHNS and CDR2 SASEGT come from the germline V gene. V lost 7 bases and J lost 5; bases outside the gene matches: 3. CDR3 length: 13 amino acids. CDR3 amino acids: CASNGDRDQPQHF. The CDR3 DNA reads TGTGCCAGCAACGGGGACAGGGATCAGCCCCAGCATTTT.

J is TRBJ2-2 and V is TRBV27; D uncertain. CDR1 and CDR2 (germline): MNHEY, SMNVEV (reference sequence). The CDR3 totals 12 residues. V lost 11 bases, J lost 1 base, and 8 bases lay in between. CDR3 sequence (DNA): TGTGCCGGATTTCAGAACACCGGGGAGCTGTTTTTT. It codes for CAGFQNTGELFF.

J is TRBJ2-3 and V is TRBV25-1; no firm D call. V was shortened by 3 bases and J by 2 bases, with 12 bases between the two germline ends. The germline CDR1 and CDR2 sequences are MGHDK and SYGVNS. The CDR3 totals 15 residues. In nucleotides, the CDR3 is TGTGCCAGCAGTGAGCCCGGGCCTAACACAGATACGCAGTATTTT. Translating gives CASSEPGPNTDTQYF.

This chain joins TRBV18 and TRBJ2-1; the D is unclear. This CDR3 region has 12 residues. With 3 bases removed from V and 10 bases from J, the gap between germline ends came to 10 bases. From germline, CDR1 is KGHSH and CDR2 LQKENI. CDR3 protein: CASSPSTSEQFF. The CDR3 DNA is TGTGCCAGCTCACCTTCGACCTCGGAGCAGTTCTTC.

The rearrangement uses TRBV11-2 and TRBJ2-7; the D is unclear. CDR1 SGHAT and CDR2 FQNNGV come from the germline V gene. The CDR3 spans 14 residues. The V and J ends lost 5 bases and 7 bases respectively, with 18 bases between them. In DNA, the CDR3 is TGTGCCAGCAGCCCCTACCCTCGGGCTGAAGAGCAGTACTTC. Translating gives CASSPYPRAEEQYF.

The chain has TRBV11-2 and TRBJ2-2; a weak D match, TRBD1 (8 bases). V was clipped by 5 bases and J by 4 bases, with 14 bases between them. In germline, CDR1 is SGHAT, CDR2 FQNNGV. The CDR3 length is 15 residues. The CDR3 here is CASSRTGRGTGELFF. CDR3 bases: TGTGCCAGCAGCCGGACAGGGAGGGGCACCGGGGAGCTGTTTTTT.

V and J are TRBV12-5 and TRBJ2-1; D is ambiguous. Per germline, CDR1 LGHNT and CDR2 FRNRAP. V shed 2 bases and J shed 1 base, with 15 bases lying between them. The CDR3 has 17 amino acids. The CDR3 DNA sequence: TGTGCTAGTGGTTTGCAAGGGTTCCTAAGGTCCTACAATGAGCAGTTCTTC. Protein: CASGLQGFLRSYNEQFF. The full variable domain, its missing parts supplied by reference TRBV12-5 and TRBJ2-1, is DARVTQTPRHKVTEMGQEVTMRCQPILGHNTVFWYRQTMMQGLELLAYFRNRAPLDDSGMPKDRFSAEMPDATLATLKIQPSEPRDSAVYFCASGLQGFLRSYNEQFFGPGTRLTVL.

V usage is TRBV5-1 and J usage is TRBJ1-5, with D maybe TRBD1 (5 bases). In germline, CDR1 is SGHRS, CDR2 YFSETQ. V dropped 4 bases and J dropped 6 bases, with 17 bases sitting between them. The CDR3 covers 15 residues. The CDR3 coding sequence is TGCGCCAGCAGCGAAAGGGGCCAGGGCGGTCAGCCCCAGCATTTT. Translated: CASSERGQGGQPQHF.

The genes are TRBV2 and TRBJ2-7; tentatively, D is TRBD2 (6 bases). The germline CDR1 and CDR2 sequences are SNHLY and FYNNEI. This CDR3 is 14 amino acids long. V lost 5 bases, J lost 1 base, and 12 bases lay in between. CDR3 protein: CASSYGLSSYEQYF. The CDR3 DNA follows: TGTGCCAGCAGTTATGGACTAAGTTCCTACGAGCAGTACTTC.